The 24 T cell receptor beta chains presented below share a single source sample, sequenced in a study of blood T cell repertoires in COVID-19. TCRdb keeps only in-frame clones here, not all; method: immunoSEQ multiplex PCR. The repertoire has about 210,000 clones, about 87% of them found once; the top ten carry 1.5% to 2%. The material sequenced was peripheral blood. These receptor sequences come from a man aged 65 to 79 with acute or convalescent COVID-19.

The chain couples TRBV19 to TRBJ1-5, with D tentatively TRBD1 (6 bases). V shed 6 bases and J shed 6 bases, with 21 bases lying between them. Germline lookup yields CDR1 LNHDA and CDR2 SQIVND (reference sequence). This CDR3 is 16 amino acids long. CDR3: CASSPYLAGGSQPQHF. The CDR3 DNA sequence: TGTGCCAGTAGCCCCTACCTTGCGGGGGGCAGTCAGCCCCAGCATTTT.

V and J are TRBV5-1 and TRBJ1-4; D possibly corresponds to TRBD1 (5 bases). V lost 4 bases, J lost 0 bases, and 16 bases lay in between. In germline, CDR1 is SGHRS, CDR2 YFSETQ. The CDR3 covers 17 residues. The DNA of the CDR3 is TGCGCCAGCAGCCTCGGGGGAGCGTTTGCAACTAATGAAAAACTGTTTTTT. As protein: CASSLGGAFATNEKLFF.

The sample holds a few counts of this clone. V gene TRBV19 combines with J gene TRBJ2-2, with 14 bases that match TRBD2. Germline CDR1 is LNHDA and CDR2 is SQIVND (reference sequence). V lost 4 bases and J lost 7; bases outside the gene matches: 20. The length of the CDR3 is 21 residues. The CDR3 reads CASSTAGPLRTSGRSSGELFF. The CDR3 bases are TGTGCCAGTAGTACGGCCGGGCCGCTGAGGACTAGCGGGAGGTCTAGCGGGGAGCTGTTTTTT.

V gene TRBV19 combines with J gene TRBJ1-2, with 8 bases identical to TRBD1. V was pared by 7 bases and J by 6 bases, with 16 bases of the junction left unmatched. CDR3 length equals 16 residues. CDR1 is LNHDA, CDR2 SQIVND, per germline (reference sequence). For the CDR3, the DNA is TGTGCCAGTATCTCTCTGGGGGCAGGGGGCGCGAATGGCTACACCTTC. This gives the protein CASISLGAGGANGYTF.

The CDR3 reads CASSSEYRSGYTF. Written as DNA, the CDR3 is TGTGCCAGCAGCTCCGAGTATCGCTCTGGCTACACCTTC. This chain links TRBV5-4 with TRBJ1-2; the D is unclear. Germline V lookup: CDR1 SGHNT, CDR2 YYREEE (reference sequence). V dropped 3 bases and J dropped 7 bases, with 13 bases sitting between them. The CDR3 runs 13 residues.

CDR3 DNA sequence: TGTGCCAGCAGCTTAGTCGGGACAGAGTCTACGCAGCAGTACTTC. As protein: CASSLVGTESTQQYF. J is TRBJ2-7 and V is TRBV7-2; 7 bases map to TRBD1. Germline V gene lookup returns CDR1 SGHTA and CDR2 FQGNSA. CDR3 length: 15 amino acids. V lost 1 base, J lost 8 bases, and 11 bases stayed unmatched. The whole variable domain, filled in from reference TRBV7-2 and TRBJ2-7, reads GAGVSQSPSNKVTEKGKDVELRCDPISGHTALYWYRQSLGQGLEFLIYFQGNSAPDKSGLPSDRFSAERTGGSVSTLTIQRTQQEDSAVYLCASSLVGTESTQQYFGPGTRLTVT.

The chain links TRBV4-3 to TRBJ1-2; 9 bases are shared with TRBD1. Germline assignment: CDR1 LGHNA and CDR2 YSLEER. The CDR3 loop spans 17 amino acids. J lost 4 bases, V lost 0 bases, and 9 bases had no gene match. CDR3 in DNA: TGCGCCAGCAGCCAAGATCAGGACAGGGGAAGAGGCTATGGCTACACCTTC. Its protein is CASSQDQDRGRGYGYTF.

The chain employs TRBV9 and TRBJ2-1; 7 nucleotides agree with TRBD1. The CDR3 is made up of 17 amino acids. V lost 0 bases and J lost 2; bases outside the gene matches: 8. Germline CDR1 SGDLS, CDR2 YYNGEE. The DNA for the CDR3 is TGTGCCAGCAGCGTAGATCCCCCACAGGGGCCCTACAATGAGCAGTTCTTC. It encodes CASSVDPPQGPYNEQFF.

The sample holds one count of this clone. The V and J genes are TRBV20-1 and TRBJ2-7; D is perhaps TRBD1 (5 bases). CDR1 and CDR2 from the germline V gene are DFQATT and SNEGSKA (reference sequence). V lost 3 bases and J lost 2, with 14 bases in between. The CDR3 runs to 14 residues. In DNA, the CDR3 is TGCAGTGCTAGTACCCCGACAGCCGCCTACGAGCAGTACTTC. Amino acids: CSASTPTAAYEQYF.

This clone appeared once. The chain has TRBV7-2 and TRBJ1-6; 8 nucleotides match TRBD1. V dropped 4 bases and J dropped 6; count of bases not matched to a gene: 5. CDR3 length: 15 residues. Germline-derived CDR1 and CDR2 are SGHTA and FQGNSA. The CDR3 reads CASSSQTGVNSPLHF. As DNA, the CDR3 is TGTGCCAGCAGCTCACAGACAGGGGTTAATTCACCCCTCCACTTT.

The J gene is TRBJ2-1, the V gene TRBV20-1, with 10 nucleotides matching TRBD2. Germline trimming cut 3 bases from V and 6 bases from J; bases unmatched to any gene: 5. CDR1 is DFQATT and CDR2 is SNEGSKA in the germline V gene (reference sequence). This CDR3 spans 14 amino acids. CDR3 loop: CSASGTSERNEQFF. The CDR3 DNA sequence: TGCAGTGCTAGTGGGACTAGCGAGCGCAATGAGCAGTTCTTC.

The J gene is TRBJ2-4, the V gene TRBV19, with 11 bases aligning to TRBD1. CDR1 is LNHDA, CDR2 SQIVND, per germline (reference sequence). The CDR3 runs to 14 residues. The trim removed 1 base at V and 11 bases at J, leaving 4 bases unmatched. The CDR3, as DNA: TGTGCCAGTAGTATAGGGGACAGGGGGATCGTTCAGTACTTC. This gives the protein CASSIGDRGIVQYF.

This clone has just one count. The V call is TRBV11-2, the J call TRBJ2-3; D is possibly TRBD1 (6 bases). Trimming left V 5 bases short and J 9 bases short, with 12 bases between. CDR3 length: 12 residues. CDR1 and CDR2 (germline): SGHAT, FQNNGV. Here the CDR3 DNA reads TGTGCCAGCAGCCCGCAGGGGAGCACGCAGTATTTT. This encodes CASSPQGSTQYF.

The V gene is TRBV6-5, the J gene TRBJ2-2; D ambiguous. This CDR3 spans 15 amino acids. Trimming removed 10 bases from V and 2 bases from J, with 17 bases in between. Looked up from germline, CDR1 is MNHEY and CDR2 is SVGAGI. The CDR3 DNA follows: TGTGCCACCCGCCGGAGCGCCCCAAACACCGGGGAGCTGTTTTTT. Amino acid sequence: CATRRSAPNTGELFF.

This chain uses TRBV11-1 with TRBJ2-7, with 7 bases aligning to TRBD1. Germline loops: CDR1 SGHAT, CDR2 FQDESV (reference sequence). J lost 2 bases, V lost 6 bases, and 4 bases had no gene match. This CDR3 comprises 13 residues. CDR3 in amino acids: CASRQGNTYEQYF. Written as DNA, the CDR3 is TGTGCCAGCAGACAGGGGAACACCTACGAGCAGTACTTC.

In DNA form, the CDR3 reads TGCGCCAGCAGCTTCCAGGGATCTTTAGAGACCCAGTACTTC. It is translated as CASSFQGSLETQYF. The chain carries TRBV5-1 and TRBJ2-5; possible D gene TRBD1, 5 bases. The germline CDR1 and CDR2 sequences are SGHRS and YFSETQ. The CDR3 covers 14 residues. Trimming removed 2 bases from V and 4 bases from J, with 12 bases in between.

This rearrangement joins TRBV7-3 to TRBJ2-3; 7 nucleotides line up with TRBD2. CDR1 is SGHTA and CDR2 is FQGTGA in the germline V gene. V lost 7 bases, J lost 2 bases, and 12 bases stayed unmatched. The CDR3 contains 16 residues. The CDR3 sequence is CASIPAERGITDTQYF. The DNA for the CDR3 is TGTGCCAGCATCCCGGCCGAGCGGGGAATCACAGATACGCAGTATTTT.

This clone was seen only once. J is TRBJ1-1 and V is TRBV5-1; D possibly corresponds to TRBD1 (5 bases). CDR1 is SGHRS, CDR2 YFSETQ, per germline. The CDR3 is 16 amino acids. V was shortened by 6 bases and J by 0 bases, with 18 bases between the two germline ends. The CDR3 reads CASNPTANPMNTEAFF. The CDR3 DNA sequence: TGCGCCAGCAATCCGACAGCAAACCCCATGAACACTGAAGCTTTCTTT.

V is TRBV12-3 or TRBV12-4 and J is TRBJ1-5; D is unclear. The CDR3 consists of 12 residues. V was cut by 6 bases and J by 4 bases, with 7 bases left in between. CDR3 sequence (DNA): TGTGCCAGCAGCCCCCATAATCAGCCCCAGCATTTT. The encoded protein is CASSPHNQPQHF.

This clone was recorded once. The chain joins TRBV5-8 to TRBJ1-2; 7 bases match TRBD1. Unmatched junction bases numbered 10, after V lost 0 bases and J lost 8 bases. The CDR3 loop spans 15 amino acids. In germline, CDR1 is SGHTS, CDR2 YDEGEE. The CDR3 bases are TGTGCCAGCAGCTTGGGGTCGGACAGGAGTTTGGGCTACACCTTC. This encodes CASSLGSDRSLGYTF. Variable domain in full (rest from reference TRBV5-8 and TRBJ1-2): EAGVTQSPTHLIKTRGQQATLRCSPISGHTSVYWYQQALGLGLQFLLWYDEGEERNRGNFPPRFSGRQFPNYSSELNVNALELEDSALYLCASSLGSDRSLGYTFGSGTRLTVV.

This sequence joins TRBV11-2 and TRBJ2-2, with D perhaps TRBD1 (6 bases). V was cut by 5 bases and J by 1 base, with 11 bases left in between. The CDR3 sequence is 15 residues long. Per germline, CDR1 SGHAT and CDR2 FQNNGV. DNA for the CDR3: TGTGCCAGCAGCCAAGGGACATTGAACACCGGGGAGCTGTTTTTT. Translated, it gives CASSQGTLNTGELFF.

This clone was detected only once. This rearrangement joins TRBV11-3 to TRBJ2-1; the D gene is possibly TRBD2 (6 bases). The V and J ends lost 3 bases and 3 bases respectively, with 15 bases between them. Per the germline V gene, CDR1 is SGHNT and CDR2 is YENEEA. The CDR3 loop spans 16 amino acids. The CDR3 spells CASSFGGIAYYNEQFF. CDR3 bases: TGTGCCAGCAGCTTTGGCGGGATCGCCTACTACAATGAGCAGTTCTTC. Full variable domain (remainder filled in from reference TRBV11-3 and TRBJ2-1): EAGVVQSPRYKIIEKKQPVAFWCNPISGHNTLYWYLQNLGQGPELLIRYENEEAVDDSQLPKDRFSAERLKGVDSTLKIQPAELGDSAVYLCASSFGGIAYYNEQFFGPGTRLTVL.

V gene TRBV12-5 combines with J gene TRBJ2-3; 8 bases fit TRBD2. The germline V gene encodes CDR1 LGHNT and CDR2 FRNRAP. There are 13 residues in the CDR3. Germline trimming cut 3 bases from V and 6 bases from J; bases unmatched to any gene: 2. CDR3 in DNA: TGTGCTAGTGGTTTAGCGGGAGTTGATACGCAGTATTTT. This translates into CASGLAGVDTQYF.

The V and J genes are TRBV13 and TRBJ2-1, with TRBD1 matching over 7 bases. Germline V gives CDR1 PRHDT, CDR2 FYEKMQ (reference sequence). J was trimmed by 3 bases and V by 1 base; bases with no gene match: 3. This CDR3 spans 15 amino acids. CDR3 protein: CASSLVPGGYNEQFF. The CDR3 DNA reads TGTGCCAGCAGCTTAGTGCCAGGGGGCTACAATGAGCAGTTCTTC.